Detailed here is one T cell receptor beta chain. Its antigen is currently unknown. The data belong to a study of cytomegalovirus exposure and HLA in healthy donors. Notes on the study in general: Associated with HLA alleles at 0.05 false discovery rate in a later analysis were 17,000 or so TCR beta sequences. Immune exposure information comprised only CMV serostatus. The authors later found HLA-associated TCR beta chains more clonally expanded than equally common others.

This CDR3 region has 13 residues. CDR1 is SGHNT and CDR2 is YYREEE in the germline V gene (reference sequence). V dropped 4 bases and J dropped 3; count of bases not matched to a gene: 1. The PCR had 60 Vbeta and 13 Jbeta primers. The data were produced by immunoSEQ multiplex PCR, yet TCRdb's version contains in-frame clones alone and is incomplete. The profile shows some 90,000 clones, approximately 64% of them singletons. Nominal health characterized the donors when sampled, though unrecorded immune exposures were likely. The sequence was collected from a boy between 10 and 17 years old in good health and CMV-seropositive. Sequencing was done on a sample of PBMCs. The gene calls are TRBV5-4 and TRBJ1-1, with TRBD1 matching over 9 bases. The CDR3 DNA reads as TGTGCCAGCAGCCGGGACAGGGACACTGAAGCTTTCTTT. Translation: CASSRDRDTEAFF.